This T cell receptor (beta chain) is drawn from a study of blood T cell repertoires in COVID-19. Background on the study: Specimens from acute and convalescent COVID-19 originated in the United States, Italy and Spain. Sources were T cells, B-cell-depleted T cells, or PBMCs; the material itself was cDNA or gDNA.

The junction had 14 bases not matched to a gene; V was cut back by 6 bases and J by 3 bases. Germline V gene lookup returns CDR1 SGHAT and CDR2 FQNNGV. The length of the CDR3 is 17 residues. Original processing methods: Estimates of nucleated cell counts were drawn from the amplification of reference gene primers. TCRdb's copy holds only in-frame clones and misses some; the assay was immunoSEQ multiplex PCR. V and J calls and clone size follow that table, whereas D and trimming were derived from the DNA. This sample carries 200,000 to 250,000 clones, 80% to 90% of them seen once, and the ten largest clones take approximately 1.5%.

This TCR came from a man between 18 and 29 years old with active or convalescent COVID-19. Specimen: peripheral blood. The chain employs TRBV11-2 and TRBJ2-4, with 7 bases that match TRBD2. CDR3 amino acids: CASRTMGGRRGKNIQYF. The CDR3 DNA sequence: TGTGCCAGCAGAACCATGGGGGGGAGACGGGGCAAAAACATTCAGTACTTC.